The next 19 T cell receptor beta chains were all read from a single sample in a study of spatial heterogeneity in lung cancer. As for time point: sample taken at primary tumor resection. General observations from the study: Within tumors, counts of expanded alpha and beta TCRs tracked tumor mutation counts.

One entry per CDR3 protein results from TCRdb running MiXCR on the 5' RACE reads. The sample gives around 100,000 distinct CDR3 sequences, roughly 4.5% of which show up once; 20% to 25% is in the top ten. Their cognate antigens are unknown. The sample in question was lung tumor tissue, obtained at surgery. The receptors were sampled from a male donor with early-stage non-small cell lung cancer.

This clonotype was counted at least ten times. The CDR3 nucleotides are TGTGCCAGCAGCCAGGGACAGGCTGAAGCTTTCTTT. Its translation: CASSQGQAEAFF. The chain has TRBV28 and TRBJ1-1; 8 bases are shared with TRBD1. The germline CDR1 and CDR2 sequences are MDHEN and SYDVKM. The V segment lost 6 bases and the J segment 6 bases; nucleotides outside the gene matches: 3. The CDR3 runs 12 residues.

At least ten counts were recorded for this clonotype. The J gene is TRBJ1-3, the V gene TRBV6-2 or TRBV6-3; no reliable D call. The V gene lost 8 bases and the J gene lost 0 bases, with 14 bases spanning the gap. The CDR3 runs to 15 residues. In germline, CDR1 is MNHEY, CDR2 SVGEGT. CDR3: CASVLKESSGNTIYF. CDR3 in DNA: TGTGCCAGCGTACTCAAAGAATCCTCTGGAAACACCATATATTTT.

This chain uses TRBV6-5 with TRBJ2-1, with D perhaps matching TRBD2 (6 bases). V was cut by 4 bases and J by 9 bases, with 13 bases left in between. This CDR3 has 13 amino acids. Germline-derived CDR1 and CDR2 are MNHEY and SVGAGI. This CDR3 reads CASSSGEFGEQFF. The CDR3 DNA reads TGTGCCAGCAGTTCGGGGGAGTTTGGTGAGCAGTTCTTC.

In this sample, this clonotype turned up many times. The V call is TRBV3-1, the J call TRBJ2-3, with no clear D. Trimming pared 0 bases from V and 3 bases from J, leaving 4 bases between. Germline CDR1 is LGHDT and CDR2 is YNNKEL (reference sequence). This CDR3 has 13 residues. Written as DNA, the CDR3 is TGTGCCAGCAGCCAAGAACAGACAGATACGCAGTATTTT. Protein product: CASSQEQTDTQYF.

This clonotype was observed at least ten times. This rearrangement joins TRBV28 to TRBJ2-5, with D possibly being TRBD2 (6 bases). The CDR3 runs 14 residues. The V end was cut by 2 bases, the J end by 11 bases, with 18 bases between. CDR1 and CDR2 (germline): MDHEN, SYDVKM. DNA of the CDR3: TGTGCCAGCAGTTTAATGGAGGGCTTAAGTTGGCAGTACTTC. As protein: CASSLMEGLSWQYF.

In this sample, this clonotype turned up many times. The chain uses TRBV6-1 and TRBJ2-7, with 7 bases matching TRBD2. Trimming removed 3 bases from V and 4 bases from J; junction bases left unmatched: 9. CDR1 is MNHNS, CDR2 SASEGT, per germline. The CDR3 sequence is 15 residues long. CDR3 amino acids: CASSEMAGVSYEQYF. The DNA of the CDR3 is TGTGCCAGCAGTGAGATGGCGGGAGTGTCGTACGAGCAGTACTTC.

This clonotype was counted ten times or more. The V and J genes are TRBV7-9 and TRBJ2-1; 9 bases fit TRBD2. V lost 5 bases, J lost 8 bases, and 10 bases stayed unmatched. CDR1 is SEHNR and CDR2 is FQNEAQ in the germline V gene (reference sequence). The CDR3 contains 15 residues. The CDR3 DNA sequence: TGTGCCAGCAGCCCGCCTCTGCGGGAGGGCTATGAGCAGTTCTTC. Translating it yields CASSPPLREGYEQFF.

This clonotype was observed at least ten times. Here the CDR3 DNA reads TGTGCCAGCAGCTTTATGGAAAGCTGGGCACCCTATGGCTACACCTTC. It codes for CASSFMESWAPYGYTF. This chain joins TRBV7-9 and TRBJ1-2; no clear D. Germline V gene sequence: CDR1 SEHNR, CDR2 FQNEAQ (reference sequence). The CDR3 is 16 residues long. Trimming took off 3 bases at V and 4 bases at J, with 18 bases between the two ends.

This clonotype appeared a few times. The chain combines TRBV18 with TRBJ1-6; TRBD1 matches 8 bases. The germline gives CDR1 KGHSH, CDR2 LQKENI. The junction had 4 bases not matched to a gene; V was cut back by 4 bases and J by 8 bases. This CDR3 comprises 14 residues. CDR3: CASSQTDRDSPLHF. The CDR3 nucleotides are TGTGCCAGCTCACAAACGGACAGGGATTCACCCCTCCACTTT.

This clonotype was picked up many times. V gene TRBV10-3 combines with J gene TRBJ2-2; TRBD1 is a possible D gene (6 bases). Germline-derived CDR1 and CDR2 are ENHRY and SYGVKD. The CDR3 runs 19 residues. The V end was cut by 3 bases, the J end by 0 bases, with 20 bases between. CDR3 nucleotides: TGTGCCATCAGTGATATACTCCGCGGCCAGGGGTCGAACACCGGGGAGCTGTTTTTT. Protein sequence: CAISDILRGQGSNTGELFF.

This clonotype was seen only a few times. The rearrangement links TRBV2 to TRBJ2-3; TRBD1 matches at 12 bases. V lost 4 bases to trimming and J lost 2 bases; unmatched junction nucleotides: 13. In germline, CDR1 is SNHLY, CDR2 FYNNEI. The CDR3 is made up of 19 amino acids. Here the CDR3 DNA reads TGTGCCAGCAGTGCCCCGGGACAGGGGGCGCTTTTGGCCACAGATACGCAGTATTTT. Translated, it gives CASSAPGQGALLATDTQYF.

This clonotype was seen at least ten times. The chain recombines TRBV7-9 with TRBJ1-5; perhaps TRBD1 as D (6 bases). CDR1 and CDR2 (germline): SEHNR, FQNEAQ (reference sequence). With 5 bases removed from V and 4 bases from J, the gap between germline ends came to 9 bases. This CDR3 spans 13 amino acids. This chain's CDR3 is CASSRTGNQPQHF. In DNA, the CDR3 is TGTGCCAGCAGCCGTACAGGGAATCAGCCCCAGCATTTT. Combining the CDR3 with reference TRBV7-9 and TRBJ1-5 gives the whole variable domain DTGVSQNPRHKITKRGQNVTFRCDPISEHNRLYWYRQTLGQGPEFLTYFQNEAQLEKSRLLSDRFSAERPKGSFSTLEIQRTEQGDSAMYLCASSRTGNQPQHFGDGTRLSIL.

This clonotype was seen many times. The genes are TRBV7-9 and TRBJ1-5; D is perhaps TRBD1 (6 bases). In germline, CDR1 is SEHNR, CDR2 FQNEAQ (reference sequence). V was shortened by 9 bases and J by 4 bases, with 13 bases between the two germline ends. There are 13 residues in the CDR3. The CDR3 region has the DNA TGTGCCAGTCAACAGGGACTAAATCAGCCCCAGCATTTT. This gives the protein CASQQGLNQPQHF.

This clonotype was recorded many times. The chain is built from TRBV11-2 and TRBJ2-5, with D unclear. CDR1 is SGHAT and CDR2 is FQNNGV in the germline V gene. V lost 2 bases, J lost 7 bases, and 8 bases lay in between. CDR3 length: 12 residues. The CDR3 nucleotides read TGTGCCAGCAGCTTAAGTGCAGCGACCCAGTACTTC. This gives the protein CASSLSAATQYF.

Many counts were recorded for this clonotype. CDR3 amino acids: CAIQCAAKSDTQYF. CDR3 nucleotides: TGTGCAATTCAGTGCGCAGCTAAGTCAGATACGCAGTATTTT. V and J are TRBV5-5 and TRBJ2-3; D is undetermined. This CDR3 region has 14 residues. Germline values: CDR1 SGHKS, CDR2 YYEKEE (reference sequence).

Many counts were recorded for this clonotype. V gene TRBV5-6 combines with J gene TRBJ2-2, with D tentatively TRBD1 (6 bases). This CDR3 spans 13 amino acids. CDR1 is SGHDT, CDR2 YYEEEE, per germline. With 3 bases removed from V and 6 bases from J, the gap between germline ends came to 9 bases. The DNA of the CDR3 is TGTGCCAGCAGCTCAAGACAGGCCGGGGAGCTGTTTTTT. It encodes CASSSRQAGELFF.

This clonotype was counted at least ten times. The J gene is TRBJ2-5, the V gene TRBV20-1; D is unclear. The V gene lost 0 bases and the J gene lost 4 bases, with 6 bases spanning the gap. CDR1 is DFQATT, CDR2 SNEGSKA, per germline (reference sequence). The CDR3 is 12 residues long. This chain's CDR3 is CSARDHGETQYF. The CDR3 DNA reads TGCAGTGCTAGAGATCACGGAGAGACCCAGTACTTC.

A few counts support this clonotype. The germline gene is not matched at one end of the junction; a read error may be the cause. V is TRBV7-3 and J is TRBJ1-1, with D possibly TRBD1 on 5 matching bases. The CDR3 has 13 amino acids. The germline CDR1 and CDR2 sequences are SGHTA and FQGTGA. CDR3 amino acids: CASILGVNTEAFF. The CDR3 nucleotides are TGTGCCAGCATCTTAGGGGTTAACACTGAAGCTTTCTTT.

In this sample, this clonotype turned up many times. The CDR3 protein is CASTTHSGRYTGELFF. CDR3 DNA: TGTGCCAGCACCACACATAGCGGGAGATACACCGGGGAGCTGTTTTTT. The rearrangement uses TRBV6-5 and TRBJ2-2; 9 positions agree with TRBD2. The CDR3 covers 16 residues. From germline, CDR1 is MNHEY and CDR2 SVGAGI. The V gene end was trimmed by 7 bases and the J gene end by 3 bases; junction bases not matched to a gene: 9.